This T cell receptor (beta chain) derives from a study of blood T cell repertoires in COVID-19. Study at large: Sites across the United States, Italy and Spain contributed samples from acute and convalescent COVID-19.

The CDR3 loop spans 14 amino acids. After removal of 3 bases from V and 6 bases from J, the junction contained 7 bases not matched to a gene. The germline CDR1 and CDR2 sequences are SNHLY and FYNNEI. Authors' processing steps: It was from reference gene primer amplification that nucleated cell counts were estimated. Repertoires were generated with immunoSEQ multiplex PCR, while TCRdb's copy carries only in-frame clones and drops some. The V and J calls and the clone size are those of that table, but D and trimming were determined from the DNA. This table holds approximately 260,000 clones, 75% to 90% found once.

The rearrangement links TRBV2 to TRBJ2-7, with 8 nucleotides matching TRBD1. The TCR was taken from a woman aged 40 to 50 who had recovered from COVID-19. Input material: peripheral blood. CDR3 coding DNA: TGTGCCAGCAGTGATGGTGGGACAGGCACCGAGCAGTACTTC. The encoded protein is CASSDGGTGTEQYF.